What follows describes a single TCR beta chain. Its antigen remains unidentified. The repertoire was sequenced with immunoSEQ multiplex PCR; TCRdb's copy has only in-frame clones and lacks some. The sample has some 78,000 clones, approximately 81% seen once; the top ten hold around 8.5%. This record belongs to a study of glioma-infiltrating T cells after dendritic cell vaccination. The study's findings and limits: Longer survival after dendritic cell vaccination followed higher pretreatment TIL content.

This sample's time point: after dendritic cell vaccination, including at tumor progression/relapse. The CDR3 is made up of 15 amino acids. Trimming shortened V by 6 bases and J by 4 bases, and 15 bases separated the two germline ends. Germline values: CDR1 LNHDA, CDR2 SQIVND (reference sequence). This TCR was recovered from a human donor with glioblastoma. This specimen consisted of blood, obtained after dendritic cell vaccination. The chain carries TRBV19 and TRBJ2-2; perhaps TRBD1 as D (6 bases). CDR3 sequence reads: CASRTGTLSTGELFF. CDR3 nucleotide sequence: TGTGCCAGTAGGACTGGGACACTCTCCACCGGGGAGCTGTTTTTT.